This is a list of T cell receptor beta chains from one sample in a study of cytomegalovirus exposure and HLA in healthy donors. Profiled with immunoSEQ multiplex PCR; TCRdb holds only in-frame clones, not every one. The sample has roughly 150,000 clones; about 86% are singletons. The material sequenced was PBMCs. Receptors originate from a woman aged 18-29 years in good health and CMV-seronegative. The CDR3 runs from the conserved cysteine through the conserved F or W. Fields, in order: CDR3 DNA, CDR3 protein, D gene, V gene, J gene, clone size. The D gene is left open where the match is weak. Rows may omit the clone size; those that give it use once, few, many or a size class.

CDR3nt: TGTGCCAGCAGCTTCACTACAGGGTTTAGCTCCTACAATGAGCAGTTCTTC
CDR3aa: CASSFTTGFSSYNEQFF
d_gene: -
v_gene: TRBV7-9
j_gene: TRBJ2-1
abundance: -

CDR3nt: TGTGCTAGTGGTTTGGAACAGGGGTCCTACGAGCAGTACTTC
CDR3aa: CASGLEQGSYEQYF
d_gene: TRBD1
v_gene: TRBV12-5
j_gene: TRBJ2-7
abundance: -

CDR3nt: TGTGCCAGCAGTTTTATTTCAGGGGGCAATGAGCAGTTCTTC
CDR3aa: CASSFISGGNEQFF
d_gene: TRBD1
v_gene: TRBV27
j_gene: TRBJ2-1
abundance: -

CDR3nt: TGTGCCAGCTCACCTTTAATGGGACAGAACTCCTACGAGCAGTACTTC
CDR3aa: CASSPLMGQNSYEQYF
d_gene: TRBD1
v_gene: TRBV18
j_gene: TRBJ2-7
abundance: -

CDR3nt: TGTGCCAGCAGCTCCGAACAGGGGAAAGCTTTCTTT
CDR3aa: CASSSEQGKAFF
d_gene: -
v_gene: TRBV12-1
j_gene: TRBJ1-1
abundance: -

CDR3nt: TGTGCCATCAGTGGGGGAGGGTTTAATCAGCCCCAGCATTTT
CDR3aa: CAISGGGFNQPQHF
d_gene: -
v_gene: TRBV10-3
j_gene: TRBJ1-5
abundance: -

CDR3nt: TGTGCCAGTAGTATGTCCATCGCCTTACAATACGAGCAGTACTTC
CDR3aa: CASSMSIALQYEQYF
d_gene: -
v_gene: TRBV19
j_gene: TRBJ2-7
abundance: -

CDR3nt: TGTGCCAGCAGCCAAGGACAGGGATCGGGCTACACCTTC
CDR3aa: CASSQGQGSGYTF
d_gene: TRBD1
v_gene: TRBV7-9
j_gene: TRBJ1-2
abundance: -

CDR3nt: TGCGCCAGCAGCCCCAGGGTCCACAGCGCAGATACGCAGTATTTT
CDR3aa: CASSPRVHSADTQYF
d_gene: -
v_gene: TRBV5-1
j_gene: TRBJ2-3
abundance: -

CDR3nt: TGTGCCAGCGCCGTCCGCGGCAGAGACTACGAGCAGTACTTC
CDR3aa: CASAVRGRDYEQYF
d_gene: -
v_gene: TRBV6-5
j_gene: TRBJ2-7
abundance: -

CDR3nt: TGTGCTAGTGGTTCGTGGGGCGGGGACAGAATGAACACTGAAGCTTTCTTT
CDR3aa: CASGSWGGDRMNTEAFF
d_gene: TRBD1
v_gene: TRBV12-5
j_gene: TRBJ1-1
abundance: -

CDR3nt: TGTGCCAGCAGCCATAGACAGGGGGCGGTCTCGAACACTGAAGCTTTCTTT
CDR3aa: CASSHRQGAVSNTEAFF
d_gene: TRBD1
v_gene: TRBV14
j_gene: TRBJ1-1
abundance: once

CDR3nt: TGTGCCAGCCAAAAAGAGGGTAGGAACCAGCCCCAGCATTTT
CDR3aa: CASQKEGRNQPQHF
d_gene: -
v_gene: TRBV6-6
j_gene: TRBJ1-5
abundance: -

CDR3nt: TGTGCCACCAGCAGAGATGGAGCCGTTTTCGCCTACGAGCAGTACTTC
CDR3aa: CATSRDGAVFAYEQYF
d_gene: -
v_gene: TRBV15
j_gene: TRBJ2-7
abundance: -

CDR3nt: TGCGCCAGCAGCCAAGTCGGGAACTCCCATGATACGCAGTATTTT
CDR3aa: CASSQVGNSHDTQYF
d_gene: -
v_gene: TRBV4-3
j_gene: TRBJ2-3
abundance: -

CDR3nt: TGTGCCAGCAGCGACAGGGCCTGGACTGAAGCTTTCTTT
CDR3aa: CASSDRAWTEAFF
d_gene: TRBD1
v_gene: TRBV6-5
j_gene: TRBJ1-1
abundance: -

CDR3nt: TGTGCCACATCAAGGGGGCCGACAGATACGCAGTATTTT
CDR3aa: CATSRGPTDTQYF
d_gene: TRBD1
v_gene: TRBV2
j_gene: TRBJ2-3
abundance: -

CDR3nt: TGTGCCTGGAACGGGGGACAGGCGACCTATGGCTACACCTTC
CDR3aa: CAWNGGQATYGYTF
d_gene: TRBD1
v_gene: TRBV30
j_gene: TRBJ1-2
abundance: few

CDR3nt: TGTGCCAGCAGCTCCTTAGGCACAGAGGGCACTGAAGCTTTCTTT
CDR3aa: CASSSLGTEGTEAFF
d_gene: -
v_gene: TRBV5-4
j_gene: TRBJ1-1
abundance: once

CDR3nt: TGTGCCAGCAGCTATGCACAGGGGGTAAATGAAAAACTGTTTTTT
CDR3aa: CASSYAQGVNEKLFF
d_gene: TRBD1
v_gene: TRBV5-6
j_gene: TRBJ1-4
abundance: -

CDR3nt: TGTGCCAGCTCTTCATCCAGGGTATCGGGTAATTCACCCCTCCACTTT
CDR3aa: CASSSSRVSGNSPLHF
d_gene: -
v_gene: TRBV9
j_gene: TRBJ1-6
abundance: -

CDR3nt: TGTGCCAGCGGCAAATTAGATACAGGCACTGAAGCTTTCTTT
CDR3aa: CASGKLDTGTEAFF
d_gene: -
v_gene: TRBV27
j_gene: TRBJ1-1
abundance: -

CDR3nt: TGTGCCACCAGCAGAATTAGACAGGGCACAGATACGCAGTATTTT
CDR3aa: CATSRIRQGTDTQYF
d_gene: -
v_gene: TRBV15
j_gene: TRBJ2-3
abundance: -

CDR3nt: TGTGCCAGCAGCAGGGAGGGAGGGGGCTATGGCTACACCTTC
CDR3aa: CASSREGGGYGYTF
d_gene: -
v_gene: TRBV5-8
j_gene: TRBJ1-2
abundance: -

CDR3nt: TGCAGCGTTGAGGAGGAAACAGGGATGTTTTTT
CDR3aa: CSVEEETGMFF
d_gene: -
v_gene: TRBV29-1
j_gene: TRBJ1-4
abundance: -

CDR3nt: TGCGCCAGCAGCCAAGATCTTATCGGTGCTGGGGCCAACGTCCTGACTTTC
CDR3aa: CASSQDLIGAGANVLTF
d_gene: -
v_gene: TRBV4-1
j_gene: TRBJ2-6
abundance: -

CDR3nt: TGTGCCAGCAGCCAAGAGTCAACTAGCGGGACTCCCAGGGCCAACGTCCTGACTTTC
CDR3aa: CASSQESTSGTPRANVLTF
d_gene: TRBD2
v_gene: TRBV4-2
j_gene: TRBJ2-6
abundance: -

CDR3nt: TGTGCCAGCAGTCTACAGGGACAGCGGTCACCCCTCCACTTT
CDR3aa: CASSLQGQRSPLHF
d_gene: TRBD1
v_gene: TRBV6-5
j_gene: TRBJ1-6
abundance: -

CDR3nt: TGCGCCAGCAGCCAGGAACCTAAATGGGGGGGGAATGGTGAAAAACTGTTTTTT
CDR3aa: CASSQEPKWGGNGEKLFF
d_gene: -
v_gene: TRBV4-3
j_gene: TRBJ1-4
abundance: -

CDR3nt: TGTGCCAGCAGCCGCCGGGGGAGCGGGGACACCGGGGAGCTGTTTTTT
CDR3aa: CASSRRGSGDTGELFF
d_gene: TRBD2
v_gene: TRBV11-2
j_gene: TRBJ2-2
abundance: -

CDR3nt: TGTGCCAGCAGTTTAAGTTTCAGGGGAGCCGCTGAAGCTTTCTTT
CDR3aa: CASSLSFRGAAEAFF
d_gene: -
v_gene: TRBV27
j_gene: TRBJ1-1
abundance: -

CDR3nt: TGCGCCAGCAGCCCCGGACTCCGGAGCGTCGGGGAGACCCAGTACTTC
CDR3aa: CASSPGLRSVGETQYF
d_gene: -
v_gene: TRBV5-1
j_gene: TRBJ2-5
abundance: -

CDR3nt: TGTGCCAGCACCTCTGAGGGGCGGGGAGGGCCCCAGCATTTT
CDR3aa: CASTSEGRGGPQHF
d_gene: -
v_gene: TRBV2
j_gene: TRBJ1-5
abundance: once

CDR3nt: TGTGCCAGCAGTTCCACCCCCGGTGAGCAGTTCTTC
CDR3aa: CASSSTPGEQFF
d_gene: -
v_gene: TRBV6-5
j_gene: TRBJ2-1
abundance: once

CDR3nt: TGTGCCAGCAGCTTGCATGACAGGGTGAGGTATGGCTACACCTTC
CDR3aa: CASSLHDRVRYGYTF
d_gene: TRBD1
v_gene: TRBV5-5
j_gene: TRBJ1-2
abundance: few

CDR3nt: TGTGCCATCACTGAACTGCAGAACACCGGGGAGCTGTTTTTT
CDR3aa: CAITELQNTGELFF
d_gene: -
v_gene: TRBV10-3
j_gene: TRBJ2-2
abundance: -

CDR3nt: TGCGCCAGCAGCGGCTCTGGCTCGGGGACAGTCCAAGAGACCCAGTACTTC
CDR3aa: CASSGSGSGTVQETQYF
d_gene: TRBD1
v_gene: TRBV5-1
j_gene: TRBJ2-5
abundance: -

CDR3nt: TGTGCCAGCAGCAGATGGACCGGGCTCCCCAAGGGGAATTCACCCCTCCACTTT
CDR3aa: CASSRWTGLPKGNSPLHF
d_gene: -
v_gene: TRBV21-1
j_gene: TRBJ1-6
abundance: -

CDR3nt: TGTGCCAGCGTTAACAGGGGATTCGGGGAGACCCAGTACTTC
CDR3aa: CASVNRGFGETQYF
d_gene: TRBD1
v_gene: TRBV6-1
j_gene: TRBJ2-5
abundance: -

CDR3nt: TGTGCCAGCAGCCAAAACCGACAGATGAACACTGAAGCTTTCTTT
CDR3aa: CASSQNRQMNTEAFF
d_gene: -
v_gene: TRBV4-2
j_gene: TRBJ1-1
abundance: -

CDR3nt: TGCGCCACCTTCGGAGGGGATACGCAGTATTTT
CDR3aa: CATFGGDTQYF
d_gene: -
v_gene: TRBV10-2
j_gene: TRBJ2-3
abundance: -

CDR3nt: TGTGCCAGCGTGGGGGGTGCCCTGAACACTGAAGCTTTCTTT
CDR3aa: CASVGGALNTEAFF
d_gene: -
v_gene: TRBV11-2
j_gene: TRBJ1-1
abundance: -

CDR3nt: TGCGCCAGCAGGATTGGACAGGAAGAGACCCAGTACTTC
CDR3aa: CASRIGQEETQYF
d_gene: TRBD1
v_gene: TRBV5-1
j_gene: TRBJ2-5
abundance: once

CDR3nt: TGTGCCAGCAGCGTAGGGAGCGGGGGGGCTGATGAGCAGTTCTTC
CDR3aa: CASSVGSGGADEQFF
d_gene: TRBD2
v_gene: TRBV9
j_gene: TRBJ2-1
abundance: -

CDR3nt: TGTGCCAGCAGCTTGGGACAGAACAATCAGCCCCAGCATTTT
CDR3aa: CASSLGQNNQPQHF
d_gene: -
v_gene: TRBV5-5
j_gene: TRBJ1-5
abundance: many

CDR3nt: TGTGCCAGCAGCCCGGAACCGGGACAGCTATATGGCTACACCTTC
CDR3aa: CASSPEPGQLYGYTF
d_gene: TRBD1
v_gene: TRBV9
j_gene: TRBJ1-2
abundance: -

CDR3nt: TGCGCCAGCAGCCCTACAGGGGAAGAGACCCAGTACTTC
CDR3aa: CASSPTGEETQYF
d_gene: TRBD1
v_gene: TRBV4-3
j_gene: TRBJ2-5
abundance: -

CDR3nt: TGTGCCAGCAGCTTTGGAGGGATGGTGCAGCCCCAGCATTTT
CDR3aa: CASSFGGMVQPQHF
d_gene: -
v_gene: TRBV7-8
j_gene: TRBJ1-5
abundance: -

CDR3nt: TGTGCCAGCAGCGGAGCGGGGGGACGCACAGATACGCAGTATTTT
CDR3aa: CASSGAGGRTDTQYF
d_gene: TRBD2
v_gene: TRBV5-4
j_gene: TRBJ2-3
abundance: -

CDR3nt: TGCGCCAGCAGCCAATTAGCAGGGATGGATCAGCCCCAGCATTTT
CDR3aa: CASSQLAGMDQPQHF
d_gene: -
v_gene: TRBV4-1
j_gene: TRBJ1-5
abundance: -

CDR3nt: TGTGCCAGCAGCTGGCGGGAGGGTGACGACACTGAAGCTTTCTTT
CDR3aa: CASSWREGDDTEAFF
d_gene: -
v_gene: TRBV13
j_gene: TRBJ1-1
abundance: -

CDR3nt: TGCGCCAGCAGTGTACCGGGAGAACAGTTCTTC
CDR3aa: CASSVPGEQFF
d_gene: -
v_gene: TRBV10-2
j_gene: TRBJ2-1
abundance: -

CDR3nt: TGTGCCTGGTCAGGGTCCTACACCGGGGAGCTGTTTTTT
CDR3aa: CAWSGSYTGELFF
d_gene: -
v_gene: TRBV30
j_gene: TRBJ2-2
abundance: -

CDR3nt: TGTGCCAGCAGCTTCCAGACAGGGAGCACAGATACGCAGTATTTT
CDR3aa: CASSFQTGSTDTQYF
d_gene: TRBD1
v_gene: TRBV7-2
j_gene: TRBJ2-3
abundance: -